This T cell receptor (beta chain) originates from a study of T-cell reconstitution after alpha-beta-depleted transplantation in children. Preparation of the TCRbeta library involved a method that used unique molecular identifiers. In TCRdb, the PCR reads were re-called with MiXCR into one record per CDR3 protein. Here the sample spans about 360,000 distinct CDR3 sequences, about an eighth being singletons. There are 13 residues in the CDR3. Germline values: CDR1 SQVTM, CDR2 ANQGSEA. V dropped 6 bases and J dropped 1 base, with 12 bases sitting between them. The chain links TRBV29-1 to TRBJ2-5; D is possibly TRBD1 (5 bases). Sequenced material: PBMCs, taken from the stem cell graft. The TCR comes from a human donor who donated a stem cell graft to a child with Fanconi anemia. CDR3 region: CSVADSSQETQYF. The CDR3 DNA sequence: TGCAGCGTGGCAGACAGTTCCCAAGAGACCCAGTACTTC. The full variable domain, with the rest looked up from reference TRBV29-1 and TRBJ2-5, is SAVISQKPSRDICQRGTSLTIQCQVDSQVTMMFWYRQQPGQSLTLIATANQGSEATYESGFVIDKFPISRPNLTFSTLTVSNMSPEDSSIYLCSVADSSQETQYFGPGTRLLVL.